The text below deals with one TCR beta chain. The antigen is undetermined. Over several immunoSEQ plates, each subset's genomic DNA was distributed in even portions. The assay was immunoSEQ multiplex PCR, and TCRdb's table has in-frame clones only and misses some. The sample has approximately 530,000 clones, approximately 95% seen once. The data originate from a study of shared clonotypes between healthy human individuals. The study, taken as a whole, reports: Memory subsets generally showed lower estimated richness than naive subsets. Enrolling few donors narrowed the genetic and exposure-history diversity that was represented.

Germline values: CDR1 SGHDN, CDR2 FVKESK. The J segment lost 8 bases and the V segment lost 8 bases, leaving 6 bases of the junction unmatched. The CDR3 has 13 amino acids. The chain joins TRBV14 to TRBJ2-1; the match to TRBD2 covers 10 bases. The TCR was taken from a woman aged 30 to 39 in good health. Material for sequencing was naive CD4+ T cells sorted from blood. Subset defined: CD45RA+ positively selected. CDR3 sequence (DNA): TGTGCCAGCGGAGCTAGCGGGAGCTATGAGCAGTTCTTC. It translates to CASGASGSYEQFF.